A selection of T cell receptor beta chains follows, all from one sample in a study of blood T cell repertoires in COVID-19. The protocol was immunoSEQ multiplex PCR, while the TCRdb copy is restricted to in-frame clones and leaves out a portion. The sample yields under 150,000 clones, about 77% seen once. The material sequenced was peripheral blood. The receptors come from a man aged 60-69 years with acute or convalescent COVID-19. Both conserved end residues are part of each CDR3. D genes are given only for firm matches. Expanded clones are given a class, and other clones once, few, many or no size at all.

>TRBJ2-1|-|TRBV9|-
CASSVASGPDEQFF
TGTGCCAGCAGCGTAGCCTCAGGGCCGGATGAGCAGTTCTTC
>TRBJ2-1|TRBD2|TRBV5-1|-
CASSFNSGTRYEQFF
TGCGCCAGCAGCTTTAACTCCGGGACTAGGTATGAGCAGTTCTTC
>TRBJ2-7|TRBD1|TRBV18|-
CASSPGQGAYEQYF
TGTGCCAGCTCACCGGGACAGGGGGCCTACGAGCAGTACTTC
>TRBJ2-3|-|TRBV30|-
CAWRTGGPAGQYF
TGTGCCTGGAGAACCGGGGGGCCCGCCGGGCAGTATTTT
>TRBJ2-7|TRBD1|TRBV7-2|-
CASRVGQGRYEQYF
TGTGCCAGCAGAGTTGGACAGGGGAGGTACGAGCAGTACTTC
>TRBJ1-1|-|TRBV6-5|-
CASSYQSNTEAFF
TGTGCCAGCAGTTACCAGTCAAACACTGAAGCTTTCTTT
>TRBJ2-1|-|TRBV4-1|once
CASSRGPSTGNEQFF
TGCGCCAGCAGCAGAGGACCCTCGACGGGGAATGAGCAGTTCTTC
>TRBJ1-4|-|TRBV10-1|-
CASLLGGRRFF
TGCGCCAGCTTGCTCGGAGGCCGGAGGTTTTTT
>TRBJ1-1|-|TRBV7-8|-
CASSLHERPEAFF
TGTGCCAGCAGCTTACACGAGAGGCCTGAAGCTTTCTTT
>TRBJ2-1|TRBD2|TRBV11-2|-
CASSLDRSGSLHNEQFF
TGTGCCAGCAGCTTAGATAGGAGCGGGAGTTTACACAATGAGCAGTTCTTC
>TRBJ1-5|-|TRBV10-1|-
CASSGQRNQPQHF
TGCGCCAGCAGTGGACAGCGCAATCAGCCCCAGCATTTT
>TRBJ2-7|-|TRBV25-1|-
CASSAQGYEQYF
TGTGCCAGCAGTGCTCAGGGCTACGAGCAGTACTTC
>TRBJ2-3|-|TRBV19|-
CASSIGQTTDTQYF
TGTGCCAGTAGTATAGGACAGACCACAGATACGCAGTATTTT
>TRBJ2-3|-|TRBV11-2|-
CASSLATGVDTQYF
TGTGCCAGCAGCTTAGCCACGGGGGTAGATACGCAGTATTTT
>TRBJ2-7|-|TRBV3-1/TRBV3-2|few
CASSQQQGNSYEQYF
TGTGCCAGCAGCCAACAGCAGGGGAACTCCTACGAGCAGTACTTC
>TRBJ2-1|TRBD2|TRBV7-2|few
CASSLEASGRSWGNEQFF
TGTGCCAGCAGCTTAGAGGCTAGCGGGAGATCGTGGGGCAATGAGCAGTTCTTC
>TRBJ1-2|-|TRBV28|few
CASSPPKPNYGYTF
TGTGCCAGCAGCCCACCCAAGCCTAACTATGGCTACACCTTC
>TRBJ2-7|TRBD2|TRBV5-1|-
CASSLAPGGPNEQYF
TGCGCCAGCAGCTTGGCTCCGGGAGGGCCGAACGAGCAGTACTTC
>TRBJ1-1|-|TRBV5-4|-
CASSLRTVNTEAFF
TGTGCCAGCAGCCTCCGGACTGTGAACACTGAAGCTTTCTTT
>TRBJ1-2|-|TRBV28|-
CASSPPRQALNYGYTF
TGTGCCAGCAGTCCCCCCCGACAGGCTTTGAACTATGGCTACACCTTC
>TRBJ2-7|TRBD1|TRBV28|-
CASSFPGTGIEQYF
TGTGCCAGCAGTTTCCCCGGGACAGGGATCGAGCAGTACTTC
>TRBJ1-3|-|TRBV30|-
CAWMSSGNTIYF
TGTGCCTGGATGAGCTCTGGAAACACCATATATTTT
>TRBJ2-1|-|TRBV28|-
CASSLPERRNNEQFF
TGTGCCAGCAGTTTGCCGGAAAGGCGGAACAATGAGCAGTTCTTC
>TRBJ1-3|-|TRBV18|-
CASSPPGNGNTIYF
TGTGCCAGCTCACCTCCAGGGAATGGAAACACCATATATTTT
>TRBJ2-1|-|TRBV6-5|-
CASSYFGYNEQFF
TGTGCCAGCAGTTACTTCGGTTACAATGAGCAGTTCTTC
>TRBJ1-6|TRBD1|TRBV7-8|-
CASSLGTENSPLHF
TGTGCCAGCAGCTTGGGGACAGAAAATTCACCCCTCCACTTT
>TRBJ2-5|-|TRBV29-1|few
CSVDLRDQETQYF
TGCAGCGTTGACCTCAGGGATCAAGAGACCCAGTACTTC
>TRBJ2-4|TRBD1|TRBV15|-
CATSRERDRLQYF
TGTGCCACCAGCAGAGAACGGGACAGACTTCAGTACTTC
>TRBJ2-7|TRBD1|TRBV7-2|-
CASSQTGDEQYF
TGTGCCAGCAGTCAAACAGGGGACGAGCAGTACTTC
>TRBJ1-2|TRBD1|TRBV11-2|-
CASSSDRGNYGYTF
TGTGCCAGCAGCTCGGACAGGGGGAACTATGGCTACACCTTC
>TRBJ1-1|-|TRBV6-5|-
CASSTILGSTEAFF
TGTGCCAGCAGCACTATACTCGGGAGCACTGAAGCTTTCTTT
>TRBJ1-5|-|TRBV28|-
CASSFTGWDNQPQHF
TGTGCCAGCAGTTTTACAGGGTGGGACAATCAGCCCCAGCATTTT
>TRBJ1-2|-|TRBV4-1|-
CASSQQRGGNYGYTF
TGCGCCAGCAGCCAACAAAGGGGGGGAAACTATGGCTACACCTTC
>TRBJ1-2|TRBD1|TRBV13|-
CASSLTGGYGYTF
TGTGCCAGCAGCTTAACAGGGGGTTATGGCTACACCTTC
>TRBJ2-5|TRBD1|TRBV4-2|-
CASSLDRARETQYF
TGTGCCAGCAGCCTGGACAGGGCACGAGAGACCCAGTACTTC
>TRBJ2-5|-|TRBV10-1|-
CASSPPGMETQYF
TGCGCCAGCAGCCCCCCGGGGATGGAGACCCAGTACTTC
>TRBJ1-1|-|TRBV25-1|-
CARGEGAEAFF
TGTGCCAGGGGGGAGGGGGCTGAAGCTTTCTTT
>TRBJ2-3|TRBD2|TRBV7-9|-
CASSFKREGGTDTQYF
TGTGCCAGCAGCTTTAAGCGGGAGGGCGGGACAGATACGCAGTATTTT